A few counts support the clone carrying this T cell receptor (beta chain). This CDR3 region has 13 residues. V lost 3 bases to trimming and J lost 7 bases; unmatched junction nucleotides: 2. These data are taken from a study of blood T cell repertoires in COVID-19. Study in general: There were acute and convalescent COVID-19 samples, and they came from the United States, Italy and Spain.

The method was immunoSEQ multiplex PCR; TCRdb's version includes in-frame clones alone and lacks a portion of them. This table holds some 150,000 clones, about 83% found once. This sequence joins TRBV12-3 or TRBV12-4 and TRBJ1-5; 8 bases are shared with TRBD1. The receptor was derived from a woman aged 55-69 years with COVID-19, enrolled during active disease. Sequenced: peripheral blood. In nucleotides, the CDR3 is TGTGCCAGCAGTTTGACAGGGGACCAGCCCCAGCATTTT. This sequence encodes CASSLTGDQPQHF.